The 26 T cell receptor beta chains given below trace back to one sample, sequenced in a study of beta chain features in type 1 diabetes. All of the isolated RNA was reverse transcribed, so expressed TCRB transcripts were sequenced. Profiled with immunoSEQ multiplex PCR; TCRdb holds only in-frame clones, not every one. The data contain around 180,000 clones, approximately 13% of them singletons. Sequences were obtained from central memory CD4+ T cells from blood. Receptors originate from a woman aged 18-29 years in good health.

The CDR3 DNA sequence: TGTGCCAGCAGCTTAAGGGAGAGGGTCACTGAAGCTTTCTTT. Amino acids: CASSLRERVTEAFF. The chain is built from TRBV7-9 and TRBJ1-1; D is uncertain. The ends were cut back, 2 bases at V and 4 bases at J, with 11 bases in the middle. CDR3 length: 14 amino acids. Per germline, CDR1 SEHNR and CDR2 FQNEAQ (reference sequence). Full variable domain (outside the CDR3, taken from reference TRBV7-9 and TRBJ1-1): DTGVSQNPRHKITKRGQNVTFRCDPISEHNRLYWYRQTLGQGPEFLTYFQNEAQLEKSRLLSDRFSAERPKGSFSTLEIQRTEQGDSAMYLCASSLRERVTEAFFGQGTRLTVV.

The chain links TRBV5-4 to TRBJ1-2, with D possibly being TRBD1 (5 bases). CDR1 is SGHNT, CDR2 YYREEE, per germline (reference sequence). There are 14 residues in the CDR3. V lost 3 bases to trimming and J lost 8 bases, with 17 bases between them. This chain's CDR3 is CASSSGVALGGYTF. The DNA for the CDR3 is TGTGCCAGCAGCTCGGGGGTGGCCCTCGGGGGCTACACCTTC. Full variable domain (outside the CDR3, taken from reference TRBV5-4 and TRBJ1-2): ETGVTQSPTHLIKTRGQQVTLRCSSQSGHNTVSWYQQALGQGPQFIFQYYREEENGRGNFPPRFSGLQFPNYSSELNVNALELDDSALYLCASSSGVALGGYTFGSGTRLTVV.

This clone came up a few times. DNA for the CDR3: TGTGCCAGCAGCTATCGGACTAGGTACACCGGGGAGCTGTTTTTT. This codes for CASSYRTRYTGELFF. J is TRBJ2-2 and V is TRBV7-2, with 7 bases fitting TRBD2. CDR3 length equals 15 residues. V gave up 4 bases and J gave up 3 bases; unmatched junction bases: 5. Germline V gene lookup returns CDR1 SGHTA and CDR2 FQGNSA.

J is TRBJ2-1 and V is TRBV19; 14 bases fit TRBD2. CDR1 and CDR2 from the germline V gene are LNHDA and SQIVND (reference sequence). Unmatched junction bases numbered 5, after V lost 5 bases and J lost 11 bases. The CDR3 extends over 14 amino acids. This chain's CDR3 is CASSGTSGRIKQFF. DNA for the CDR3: TGTGCCAGTAGTGGGACTAGCGGGAGAATTAAGCAGTTCTTC.

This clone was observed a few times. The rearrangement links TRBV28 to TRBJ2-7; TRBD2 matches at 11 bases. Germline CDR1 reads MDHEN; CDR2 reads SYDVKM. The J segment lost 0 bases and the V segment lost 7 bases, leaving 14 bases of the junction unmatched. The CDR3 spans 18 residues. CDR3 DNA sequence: TGTGCCAGCACCGAAAATGGACTAGCGGGTAGGAGCTCCTACGAGCAGTACTTC. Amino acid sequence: CASTENGLAGRSSYEQYF.

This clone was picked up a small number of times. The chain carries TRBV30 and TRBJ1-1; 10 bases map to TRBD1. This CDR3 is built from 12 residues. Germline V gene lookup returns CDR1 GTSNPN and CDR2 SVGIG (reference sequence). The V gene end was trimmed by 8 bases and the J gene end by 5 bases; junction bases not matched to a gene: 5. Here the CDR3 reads CARGQGVTEAFF. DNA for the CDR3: TGTGCCAGAGGACAGGGGGTGACTGAAGCTTTCTTT.

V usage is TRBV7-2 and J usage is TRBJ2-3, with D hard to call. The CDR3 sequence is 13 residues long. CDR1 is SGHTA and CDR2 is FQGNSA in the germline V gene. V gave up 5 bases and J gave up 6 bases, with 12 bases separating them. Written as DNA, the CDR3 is TGTGCCAGCAGCCCTAGAGTGCGGGATACGCAGTATTTT. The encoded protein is CASSPRVRDTQYF.

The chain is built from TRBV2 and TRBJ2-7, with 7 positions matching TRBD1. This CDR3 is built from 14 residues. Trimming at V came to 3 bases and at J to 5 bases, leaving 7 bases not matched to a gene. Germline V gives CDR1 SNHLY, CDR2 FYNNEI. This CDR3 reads CASSETQGIHEQYF. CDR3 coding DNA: TGTGCCAGCAGTGAGACACAGGGGATCCACGAGCAGTACTTC.

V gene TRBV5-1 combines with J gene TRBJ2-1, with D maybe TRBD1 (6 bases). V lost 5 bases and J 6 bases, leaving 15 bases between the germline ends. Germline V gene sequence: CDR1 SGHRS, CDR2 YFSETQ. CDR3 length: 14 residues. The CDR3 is CASSVGGGLNEQFF. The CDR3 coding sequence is TGCGCCAGCAGTGTAGGTGGGGGCCTCAATGAGCAGTTCTTC.

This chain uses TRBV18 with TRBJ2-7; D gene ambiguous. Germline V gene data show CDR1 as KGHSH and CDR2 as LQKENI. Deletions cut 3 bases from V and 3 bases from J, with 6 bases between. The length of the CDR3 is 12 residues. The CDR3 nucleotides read TGTGCCAGCTCACCCGCGCTCTACGAGCAGTACTTC. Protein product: CASSPALYEQYF.

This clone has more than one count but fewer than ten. DNA of the CDR3: TGTGCCAGCAGTTTATCGGACAGTCGGTCTGGGAAACTGTTTTTT. This encodes CASSLSDSRSGKLFF. The V and J genes are TRBV28 and TRBJ1-4; D is perhaps TRBD1 (6 bases). The V end was cut by 1 base, the J end by 11 bases, with 17 bases between. Germline V lookup: CDR1 MDHEN, CDR2 SYDVKM. This CDR3 comprises 15 residues.

This chain's CDR3 is CASSTRTSGSSGANVLTF. The CDR3 coding sequence is TGTGCCAGTAGTACCCGGACTAGCGGGAGCTCTGGGGCCAACGTCCTGACTTTC. V and J are TRBV19 and TRBJ2-6; 13 bases line up with TRBD2. Trimming removed 4 bases from V and 0 bases from J; junction bases left unmatched: 3. CDR1 is LNHDA, CDR2 SQIVND, per germline (reference sequence). The length of the CDR3 is 18 residues.

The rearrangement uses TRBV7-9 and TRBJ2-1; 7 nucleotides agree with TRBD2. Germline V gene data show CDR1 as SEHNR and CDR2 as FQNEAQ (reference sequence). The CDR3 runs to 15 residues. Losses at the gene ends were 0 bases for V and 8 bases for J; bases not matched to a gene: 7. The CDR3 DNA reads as TGTGCCAGCAGCTTAGCGTTAAGCGGGACCGATGAGCAGTTCTTC. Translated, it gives CASSLALSGTDEQFF.

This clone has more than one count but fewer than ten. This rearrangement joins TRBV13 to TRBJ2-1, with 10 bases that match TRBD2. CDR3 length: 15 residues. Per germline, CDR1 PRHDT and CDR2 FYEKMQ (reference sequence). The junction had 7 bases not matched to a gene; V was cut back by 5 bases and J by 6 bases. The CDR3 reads CASSKLAGAPNEQFF. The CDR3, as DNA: TGTGCCAGCAGCAAGCTAGCGGGAGCCCCCAATGAGCAGTTCTTC.

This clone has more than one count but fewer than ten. The CDR3 loop reads CASSLAISGAHEQYF. CDR3 bases: TGTGCCAGCAGCTTAGCTATTAGCGGGGCCCACGAGCAGTACTTC. The chain has TRBV7-8 and TRBJ2-7; 8 positions match TRBD2. The germline V gene has CDR1 SGHVS and CDR2 FQNEAQ. This CDR3 spans 15 amino acids. With 0 bases clipped from V and 5 bases from J, the junction kept 6 bases outside the gene matches. Based on the CDR3 plus reference TRBV7-8 and TRBJ2-7, the full variable domain is GAGVSQSPRYKVAKRGQDVALRCDPISGHVSLFWYQQALGQGPEFLTYFQNEAQLDKSGLPSDRFFAERPEGSVSTLKIQRTQQEDSAVYLCASSLAISGAHEQYFGPGTRLTVT.

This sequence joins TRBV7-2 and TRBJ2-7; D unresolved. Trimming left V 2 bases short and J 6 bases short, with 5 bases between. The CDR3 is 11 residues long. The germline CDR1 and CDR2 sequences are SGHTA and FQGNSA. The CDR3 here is CASSLSLEQYF. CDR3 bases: TGTGCCAGCAGCTTATCCCTCGAGCAGTACTTC.

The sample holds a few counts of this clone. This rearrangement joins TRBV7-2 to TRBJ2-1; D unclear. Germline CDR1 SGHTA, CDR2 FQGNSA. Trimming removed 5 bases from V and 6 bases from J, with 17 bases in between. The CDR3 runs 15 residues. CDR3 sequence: CASSPPFRYGNEQFF. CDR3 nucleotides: TGTGCCAGCAGCCCCCCCTTCCGCTATGGCAATGAGCAGTTCTTC.

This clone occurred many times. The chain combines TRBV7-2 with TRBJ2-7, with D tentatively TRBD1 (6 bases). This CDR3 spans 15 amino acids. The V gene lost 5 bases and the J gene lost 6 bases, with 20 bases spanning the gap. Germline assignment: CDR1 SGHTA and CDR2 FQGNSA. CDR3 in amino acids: CASSTKSGHGGEQYF. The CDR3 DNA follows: TGTGCCAGCAGCACGAAATCGGGACACGGTGGCGAGCAGTACTTC.

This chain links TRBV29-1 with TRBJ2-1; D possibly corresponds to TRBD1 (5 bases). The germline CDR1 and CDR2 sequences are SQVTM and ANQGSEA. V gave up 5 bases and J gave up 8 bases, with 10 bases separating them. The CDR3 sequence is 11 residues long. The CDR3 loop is CSVPGLHEQFF. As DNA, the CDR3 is TGCAGCGTTCCAGGGTTGCATGAGCAGTTCTTC.

CDR3 bases: TGTGCCAGCAGCCCGGGGTCCCTTACGCGGGAGACCCAGTACTTC. It encodes CASSPGSLTRETQYF. The chain couples TRBV11-2 to TRBJ2-5; a possible D gene is TRBD2 (5 bases). This CDR3 contains 15 residues. V was pared by 5 bases and J by 5 bases, with 18 bases between. CDR1 is SGHAT and CDR2 is FQNNGV in the germline V gene.

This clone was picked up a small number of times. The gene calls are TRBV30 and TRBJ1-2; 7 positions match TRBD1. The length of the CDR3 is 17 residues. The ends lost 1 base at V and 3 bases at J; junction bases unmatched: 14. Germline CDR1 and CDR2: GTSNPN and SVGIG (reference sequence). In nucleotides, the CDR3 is TGTGCCTGGAGTGGATCAATTCTGACAGGGTGGGACTATGGCTACACCTTC. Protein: CAWSGSILTGWDYGYTF.

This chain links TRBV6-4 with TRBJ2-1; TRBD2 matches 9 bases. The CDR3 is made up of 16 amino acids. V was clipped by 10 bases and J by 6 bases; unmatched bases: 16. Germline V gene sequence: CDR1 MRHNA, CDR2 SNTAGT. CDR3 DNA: TGTGCCATCAGATTACGTAGCGGGAGCAGCGGCAATGAGCAGTTCTTC. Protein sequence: CAIRLRSGSSGNEQFF.

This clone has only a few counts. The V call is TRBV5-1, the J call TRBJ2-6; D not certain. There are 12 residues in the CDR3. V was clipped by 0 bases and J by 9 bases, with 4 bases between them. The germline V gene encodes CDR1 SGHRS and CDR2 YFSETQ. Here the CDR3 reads CASSLDSNVLTF. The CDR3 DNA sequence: TGCGCCAGCAGCTTGGACAGCAACGTCCTGACTTTC.

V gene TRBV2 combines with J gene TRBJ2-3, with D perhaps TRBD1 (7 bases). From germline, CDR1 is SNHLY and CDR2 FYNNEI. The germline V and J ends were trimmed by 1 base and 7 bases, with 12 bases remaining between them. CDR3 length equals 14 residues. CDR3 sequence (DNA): TGTGCCAGCAGTGAAGGCAGGGGGAGGTATACGCAGTATTTT. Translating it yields CASSEGRGRYTQYF.

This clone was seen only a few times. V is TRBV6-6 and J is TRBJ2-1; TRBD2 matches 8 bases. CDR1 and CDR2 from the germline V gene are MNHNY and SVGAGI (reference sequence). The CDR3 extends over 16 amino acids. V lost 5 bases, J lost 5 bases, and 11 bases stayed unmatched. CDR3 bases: TGTGCCAGCAGTGGACCCCGGGAGGGCCGGGACAATGAGCAGTTCTTC. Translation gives CASSGPREGRDNEQFF.

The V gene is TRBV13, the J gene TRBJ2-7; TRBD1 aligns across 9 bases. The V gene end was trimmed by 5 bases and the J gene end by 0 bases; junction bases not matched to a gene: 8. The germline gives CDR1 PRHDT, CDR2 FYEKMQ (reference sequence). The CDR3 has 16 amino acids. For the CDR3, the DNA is TGTGCCAGCAGCGCAGACAGGGGGTCGGCCTCCTACGAGCAGTACTTC. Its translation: CASSADRGSASYEQYF.